This paragraph reports one TCR beta chain. This clonotype occurred a few times. The antigen it recognizes is unknown. No per-base quality is available; no much larger clone lies one base away. Sequencing took place on an Illumina HiSeq 1500. TCRdb handled the public reads itself, with Q25 trimming in fastp and clone calling in MiXCR, and kept productive beta chains. Merged by CDR3 protein, the rows form single entries marked with the most common genes and DNA. Across this sample there are some 590,000 distinct CDR3 sequences, with roughly 43% seen only once. In total, the top ten clones hold about 46% of the sample. This specimen's treatment or condition label, per the study, means: in vitro stimulation with specific CMV peptide epitopes to enrich CMV-specific T cells. This entry comes from a study of T cell repertoires in cytomegalovirus infection (dated by TCRdb to the late 2010s). In the study overall: Recently identified HLA-C-restricted CMV epitopes, whose presentation resists viral immunomodulation, were targeted by peptide stimulations together with well-studied HLA-B-restricted epitopes. Donor HLA type was relevant to the analysis, because carriage of CMV infection together with the matching HLA type was indicated by public TCR beta signatures. Broader findings and caveats from the paper: In both this cohort and an independent roughly 400-donor cohort, the cumulative frequency of public TCR beta family members distinguished carriers of CMV infection plus the relevant HLA type. The ex vivo response was dominated by HLA-C-restricted CMV-specific TCR beta clonotypes, which also provided the single most frequent clonotype in two of eight donors.

The CDR3 runs 15 residues from the cysteine to the phenylalanine. Only the CDR3 part of the read is kept: 45 bases, read in frame from the first base. V is cut by 6 bases and J by 3 bases, and the space between the germline ends is 17 bases. The V and J segments used are TRBV12-3 or TRBV12-4 and TRBJ1-2; the D segment could be TRBD1, given 5 matching bases. This receptor was identified in a human donor in good health (CMV status not recorded). Some clones in this sample may be carry-over from other donors' samples. The specimen comprised cultured PBMCs, sampled from culture after CMV antigen stimulation. For the CDR3, the sequence is CASSAGEGLDYGYTF. In nucleotides, the sequence is TGTGCCAGCAGCGCGGGTGAGGGGCTGGACTATGGCTACACCTTC.